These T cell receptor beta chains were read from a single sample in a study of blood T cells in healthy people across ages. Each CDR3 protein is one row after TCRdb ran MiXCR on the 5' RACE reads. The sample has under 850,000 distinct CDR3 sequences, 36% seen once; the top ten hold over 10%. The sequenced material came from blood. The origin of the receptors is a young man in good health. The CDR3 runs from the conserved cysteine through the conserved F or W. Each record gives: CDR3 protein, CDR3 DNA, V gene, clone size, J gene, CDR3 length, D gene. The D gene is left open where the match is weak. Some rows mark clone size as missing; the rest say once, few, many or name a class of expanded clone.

CDR3 protein: CASSPTGQKEEQFF
CDR3 DNA: TGTGCCAGCAGCCCGACAGGGCAGAAAGAGGAGCAGTTCTTC
V gene: TRBV9
clone size: few
J gene: TRBJ2-1
CDR3 length: 14
D gene: TRBD1

CDR3 protein: CASALFVSADGLFF
CDR3 DNA: TGTGCCAGCGCTCTTTTTGTGTCAGCGGATGGGCTGTTTTTT
V gene: TRBV2
clone size: NA
J gene: TRBJ2-2
CDR3 length: 14
D gene: NA

CDR3 protein: CSAPERGGQETRYF
CDR3 DNA: TGCAGTGCCCCCGAGCGGGGGGGGCAAGAGACCCGGTACTTC
V gene: TRBV20-1
clone size: NA
J gene: TRBJ2-5
CDR3 length: 14
D gene: TRBD2

CDR3 protein: CASSQGRTNTEAFF
CDR3 DNA: TGTGCCAGCAGCCAAGGACGGACGAACACTGAAGCTTTCTTT
V gene: TRBV4-2
clone size: few
J gene: TRBJ1-1
CDR3 length: 14
D gene: NA

CDR3 protein: CASTFPGNYGYTF
CDR3 DNA: TGTGCCAGCACCTTTCCAGGGAACTATGGCTACACCTTC
V gene: TRBV6-2/TRBV6-3
clone size: few
J gene: TRBJ1-2
CDR3 length: 13
D gene: NA

CDR3 protein: CASSLLPGLAGHEQYF
CDR3 DNA: TGTGCCAGCAGTCTACTACCGGGACTAGCGGGCCACGAGCAGTACTTC
V gene: TRBV6-2/TRBV6-3
clone size: NA
J gene: TRBJ2-7
CDR3 length: 16
D gene: TRBD2

CDR3 protein: CASSPGIDRDVSQPQHF
CDR3 DNA: TGTGCCAGCAGCCCAGGTATCGACAGGGACGTGAGTCAGCCCCAGCATTTT
V gene: TRBV12-3/TRBV12-4
clone size: NA
J gene: TRBJ1-5
CDR3 length: 17
D gene: TRBD1

CDR3 protein: CASSLLGVNTGELFF
CDR3 DNA: TGTGCCAGCAGCTTGTTGGGGGTGAACACCGGGGAGCTGTTTTTT
V gene: TRBV5-5
clone size: NA
J gene: TRBJ2-2
CDR3 length: 15
D gene: NA

CDR3 protein: CASSQDGLGQLGGELFF
CDR3 DNA: TGCGCCAGCAGCCAAGATGGTTTGGGACAGCTGGGCGGGGAGCTGTTTTTT
V gene: TRBV4-3
clone size: NA
J gene: TRBJ2-2
CDR3 length: 17
D gene: TRBD1

CDR3 protein: CASSHVTREETQYF
CDR3 DNA: TGTGCCAGCAGCCACGTCACCAGGGAAGAGACCCAGTACTTC
V gene: TRBV7-2
clone size: NA
J gene: TRBJ2-5
CDR3 length: 14
D gene: NA

CDR3 protein: CASSPGGSLEAFF
CDR3 DNA: TGTGCCAGCAGTCCTGGGGGGTCCCTTGAAGCTTTCTTT
V gene: TRBV6-2/TRBV6-3
clone size: few
J gene: TRBJ1-1
CDR3 length: 13
D gene: NA

CDR3 protein: CSASGISLNQPQHF
CDR3 DNA: TGCAGTGCTAGCGGTATCTCGCTTAATCAGCCCCAGCATTTT
V gene: TRBV20-1
clone size: NA
J gene: TRBJ1-5
CDR3 length: 14
D gene: NA

CDR3 protein: CASSQGPGHSHISGANVLTF
CDR3 DNA: TGTGCCAGCAGCCAAGGGCCGGGACATTCTCACATCTCTGGGGCCAACGTCCTGACTTTC
V gene: TRBV3-1
clone size: NA
J gene: TRBJ2-6
CDR3 length: 20
D gene: NA

CDR3 protein: CSARPTRLLQSSYEQYF
CDR3 DNA: TGCAGTGCTAGACCCACCCGGCTCTTGCAGAGTTCCTACGAGCAGTACTTC
V gene: TRBV20-1
clone size: few
J gene: TRBJ2-7
CDR3 length: 17
D gene: NA

CDR3 protein: CAWIPRRTPNYGYTF
CDR3 DNA: TGTGCCTGGATTCCCCGGCGGACTCCTAACTATGGCTACACCTTC
V gene: TRBV30
clone size: few
J gene: TRBJ1-2
CDR3 length: 15
D gene: NA

CDR3 protein: CSAPKQGRTDTQYF
CDR3 DNA: TGCAGTGCTCCAAAACAGGGAAGGACAGATACGCAGTATTTT
V gene: TRBV20-1
clone size: many
J gene: TRBJ2-3
CDR3 length: 14
D gene: NA

CDR3 protein: CASSSLTGGHF
CDR3 DNA: TGTGCCAGCAGTTCATTGACAGGGGGCCACTTT
V gene: TRBV6-6
clone size: NA
J gene: TRBJ1-6
CDR3 length: 11
D gene: TRBD1

CDR3 protein: CATSKTESTKNIQYF
CDR3 DNA: TGTGCCACCAGTAAGACAGAGAGTACCAAAAACATTCAGTACTTC
V gene: TRBV24-1
clone size: NA
J gene: TRBJ2-4
CDR3 length: 15
D gene: NA

CDR3 protein: CSWGGYSNQPQHF
CDR3 DNA: TGCAGTTGGGGGGGTTATAGCAATCAGCCCCAGCATTTT
V gene: TRBV20-1
clone size: few
J gene: TRBJ1-5
CDR3 length: 13
D gene: NA

CDR3 protein: CASTHTHGNVLTF
CDR3 DNA: TGTGCCAGCACCCACACCCATGGCAACGTCCTGACTTTC
V gene: TRBV7-3
clone size: NA
J gene: TRBJ2-6
CDR3 length: 13
D gene: NA

CDR3 protein: CASSQDWDGGADTQYF
CDR3 DNA: TGCGCCAGCAGCCAAGATTGGGACGGGGGGGCAGATACGCAGTATTTT
V gene: TRBV4-3
clone size: many
J gene: TRBJ2-3
CDR3 length: 16
D gene: TRBD2

CDR3 protein: CASSPPRAGYGGGYTF
CDR3 DNA: TGTGCCAGCAGTCCCCCACGGGCAGGGTACGGCGGCGGCTACACCTTC
V gene: TRBV12-3/TRBV12-4
clone size: many
J gene: TRBJ1-2
CDR3 length: 16
D gene: NA

CDR3 protein: CASSLAGFETQYF
CDR3 DNA: TGCGCCAGCAGCTTGGCTGGGTTTGAGACCCAGTACTTC
V gene: TRBV5-1
clone size: many
J gene: TRBJ2-5
CDR3 length: 13
D gene: NA

CDR3 protein: CSAGTLLAVSSYEQYF
CDR3 DNA: TGCAGTGCTGGGACTTTACTAGCGGTTAGCTCCTACGAGCAGTACTTC
V gene: TRBV20-1
clone size: many
J gene: TRBJ2-7
CDR3 length: 16
D gene: TRBD2

CDR3 protein: CGPSVSNYGYTF
CDR3 DNA: TGCGGCCCGTCAGTCTCTAACTATGGCTACACCTTC
V gene: TRBV20-1
clone size: few
J gene: TRBJ1-2
CDR3 length: 12
D gene: NA

CDR3 protein: CATSTLAGVGTDTQYF
CDR3 DNA: TGTGCCACCAGCACTCTAGCGGGGGTCGGCACAGATACGCAGTATTTT
V gene: TRBV15
clone size: few
J gene: TRBJ2-3
CDR3 length: 16
D gene: TRBD2

CDR3 protein: CASRTVWGYEQYF
CDR3 DNA: TGTGCCAGCAGGACAGTTTGGGGCTACGAGCAGTACTTC
V gene: TRBV25-1
clone size: NA
J gene: TRBJ2-7
CDR3 length: 13
D gene: NA

CDR3 protein: CASSFPHLSGGVTGELFF
CDR3 DNA: TGTGCCAGCAGCTTTCCCCATTTGAGCGGGGGAGTCACCGGGGAGCTGTTTTTT
V gene: TRBV7-9
clone size: NA
J gene: TRBJ2-2
CDR3 length: 18
D gene: TRBD2

CDR3 protein: CASTLGPADSSYEQYF
CDR3 DNA: TGCGCCAGCACACTGGGGCCAGCGGACAGCTCCTACGAGCAGTACTTC
V gene: TRBV5-1
clone size: NA
J gene: TRBJ2-7
CDR3 length: 16
D gene: NA

CDR3 protein: CAGSPRRWTGNPDTQYF
CDR3 DNA: TGTGCCGGCAGCCCACGTCGGTGGACAGGGAATCCAGATACGCAGTATTTT
V gene: TRBV7-2
clone size: NA
J gene: TRBJ2-3
CDR3 length: 17
D gene: TRBD1

CDR3 protein: CASSLAGSDHHEQFF
CDR3 DNA: TGTGCCAGCAGCTTAGCGGGGTCTGATCACCATGAGCAGTTCTTC
V gene: TRBV7-9
clone size: NA
J gene: TRBJ2-1
CDR3 length: 15
D gene: NA

CDR3 protein: CASSLRGTSGGALMNERFF
CDR3 DNA: TGTGCCAGCAGTTTAAGGGGGACTAGCGGGGGGGCGTTGATGAATGAGCGGTTCTTC
V gene: TRBV12-3/TRBV12-4
clone size: NA
J gene: TRBJ2-1
CDR3 length: 19
D gene: TRBD2

CDR3 protein: CATSRVLGSHNEQYF
CDR3 DNA: TGTGCCACCAGCAGGGTACTAGGATCACACAATGAGCAGTACTTC
V gene: TRBV15
clone size: few
J gene: TRBJ2-5
CDR3 length: 15
D gene: NA

CDR3 protein: CASSAGTSQETQYF
CDR3 DNA: TGTGCCAGCAGCGCAGGGACTTCCCAAGAGACCCAGTACTTC
V gene: TRBV13
clone size: many
J gene: TRBJ2-5
CDR3 length: 14
D gene: NA

CDR3 protein: CASSLGGVRVQETQYF
CDR3 DNA: TGTGCCAGCAGTTTGGGGGGGGTACGGGTCCAAGAGACCCAGTACTTC
V gene: TRBV12-3/TRBV12-4
clone size: few
J gene: TRBJ2-5
CDR3 length: 16
D gene: TRBD2

CDR3 protein: CASSLLGTGPDNEQFF
CDR3 DNA: TGTGCCAGCAGTTTACTGGGGACAGGCCCGGACAATGAGCAGTTCTTC
V gene: TRBV7-9
clone size: NA
J gene: TRBJ2-1
CDR3 length: 16
D gene: TRBD1

CDR3 protein: CSVEHEQYF
CDR3 DNA: TGCAGCGTTGAACACGAGCAGTACTTC
V gene: TRBV29-1
clone size: NA
J gene: TRBJ2-7
CDR3 length: 9
D gene: NA

CDR3 protein: CASSALKAENTGELFF
CDR3 DNA: TGTGCCAGCAGCGCCCTAAAGGCAGAGAACACCGGGGAGCTGTTTTTT
V gene: TRBV9
clone size: few
J gene: TRBJ2-2
CDR3 length: 16
D gene: NA

CDR3 protein: CASSQRASSPLHF
CDR3 DNA: TGTGCCAGCAGCCAAAGAGCCTCTTCACCCCTCCACTTT
V gene: TRBV6-5
clone size: NA
J gene: TRBJ1-6
CDR3 length: 13
D gene: NA

CDR3 protein: CAASRDTGTDTQYF
CDR3 DNA: TGCGCCGCCTCCCGGGACACCGGCACAGATACGCAGTATTTT
V gene: TRBV5-1
clone size: many
J gene: TRBJ2-3
CDR3 length: 14
D gene: NA

CDR3 protein: CSARPSGGAQETQYF
CDR3 DNA: TGCAGTGCTAGGCCTAGCGGGGGCGCGCAAGAGACCCAGTACTTC
V gene: TRBV20-1
clone size: few
J gene: TRBJ2-5
CDR3 length: 15
D gene: TRBD2

CDR3 protein: CASKQGANNEQYF
CDR3 DNA: TGTGCCAGCAAACAGGGGGCAAACAATGAGCAGTACTTC
V gene: TRBV2
clone size: NA
J gene: TRBJ2-5
CDR3 length: 13
D gene: TRBD1

CDR3 protein: CAWSEGPTGGELFF
CDR3 DNA: TGTGCCTGGAGTGAGGGACCGACTGGCGGGGAGCTGTTTTTT
V gene: TRBV30
clone size: NA
J gene: TRBJ2-2
CDR3 length: 14
D gene: NA